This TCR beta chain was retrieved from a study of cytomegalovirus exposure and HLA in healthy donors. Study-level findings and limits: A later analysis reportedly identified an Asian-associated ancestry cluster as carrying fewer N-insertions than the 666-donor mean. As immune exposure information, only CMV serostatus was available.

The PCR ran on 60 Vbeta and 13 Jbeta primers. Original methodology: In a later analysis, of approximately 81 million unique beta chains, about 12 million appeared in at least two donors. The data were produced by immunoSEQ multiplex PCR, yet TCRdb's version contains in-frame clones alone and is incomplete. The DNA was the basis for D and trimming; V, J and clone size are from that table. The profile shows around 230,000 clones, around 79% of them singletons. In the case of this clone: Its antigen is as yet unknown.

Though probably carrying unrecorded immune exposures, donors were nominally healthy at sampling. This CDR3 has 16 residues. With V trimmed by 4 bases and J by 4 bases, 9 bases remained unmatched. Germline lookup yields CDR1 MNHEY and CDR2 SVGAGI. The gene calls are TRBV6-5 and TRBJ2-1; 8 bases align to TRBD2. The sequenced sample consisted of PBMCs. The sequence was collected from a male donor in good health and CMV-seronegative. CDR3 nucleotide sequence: TGTGCCAGCAGTTTGGCTCTAGCGGGCGGATACAATGAGCAGTTCTTC. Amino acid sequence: CASSLALAGGYNEQFF.